A single sample is the source of the 27 T cell receptor beta chains below, sequenced in a study of cytomegalovirus exposure and HLA in healthy donors. PCR used 60 Vbeta primers and 13 Jbeta primers. Sequencing was performed with immunoSEQ multiplex PCR; in TCRdb, only in-frame clones are kept and a portion is missing. The sample lists around 120,000 clones, 15% occurring once. Sequencing was done on a sample of PBMCs. The source is a woman younger than 30 in good health and CMV-seronegative.

This clone appeared a few times. The chain is built from TRBV5-1 and TRBJ2-7; 7 bases are a match to TRBD1. The germline gives CDR1 SGHRS, CDR2 YFSETQ. This CDR3 is built from 16 residues. Trimming took 3 bases from V and 3 from J; bases not matched to a gene: 12. The DNA for the CDR3 is TGCGCCAGCAGCTCGGGTAGAATGGGACAGTACTACGAGCAGTACTTC. Amino acids: CASSSGRMGQYYEQYF.

There are a few counts of this clone. The rearrangement uses TRBV6-4 and TRBJ2-2; D remains unclear. The CDR3 runs 16 residues. V was trimmed by 0 bases and J by 0 bases, leaving 8 bases between them. CDR1 and CDR2 (germline): MRHNA, SNTAGT. Written as DNA, the CDR3 is TGTGCCAGCAGTGACTCAGTGTACTCGAACACCGGGGAGCTGTTTTTT. Translation: CASSDSVYSNTGELFF.

Only one count was recorded for this clone. The V call is TRBV11-3, the J call TRBJ2-2, with 9 positions matching TRBD2. This CDR3 has 17 amino acids. Per germline, CDR1 SGHNT and CDR2 YENEEA. With V trimmed by 5 bases and J by 5 bases, 12 bases remained unmatched. CDR3 amino acids: CASSPSSGRIETGELFF. DNA for the CDR3: TGTGCCAGCAGCCCTAGTAGCGGGAGAATAGAAACCGGGGAGCTGTTTTTT.

The gene calls are TRBV6-6 and TRBJ1-5; TRBD1 matches 9 bases. The CDR3 extends over 16 amino acids. V lost 4 bases and J lost 1; bases outside the gene matches: 5. CDR1 and CDR2 (germline): MNHNY, SVGAGI (reference sequence). This chain's CDR3 is CASSSGQGRSNQPQHF. The CDR3 DNA reads TGTGCCAGCAGTTCGGGACAGGGAAGGAGCAATCAGCCCCAGCATTTT.

The DNA for the CDR3 is TGTGCCAGCAGCTTAGAAGGTCAGGGAGGCGAAAAACTGTTTTTT. This sequence encodes CASSLEGQGGEKLFF. This chain connects TRBV7-6 to TRBJ1-4; D might be TRBD1 (5 bases). Germline CDR1 and CDR2: SGHVS and FNYEAQ. Trimming pared 1 base from V and 8 bases from J, leaving 14 bases between. This CDR3 comprises 15 residues.

A few counts support this clone. The final CDR3 position lacks the conserved phenylalanine or tryptophan, pointing to a likely read error. V usage is TRBV30 and J usage is TRBJ1-3; maybe TRBD1 (6 bases). Germline V CDR1 and CDR2: GTSNPN, SVGIG (reference sequence). This CDR3 has 16 residues. The CDR3 sequence is CDWSVPQGNGRNTIYL. The CDR3 DNA is TGTGACTGGAGTGTACCGCAGGGGAATGGTAGAAACACCATATATTTG.

The chain joins TRBV7-9 to TRBJ2-7, with a weak D call TRBD1 (5 bases). Germline CDR1 and CDR2: SEHNR and FQNEAQ (reference sequence). The CDR3 loop spans 12 amino acids. Deletions cut 1 base from V and 5 bases from J, with 6 bases between. The CDR3 DNA sequence: TGTGCCAGCAGCTTAGAAGGGGACGAGCAGTACTTC. Its translation: CASSLEGDEQYF.

This clone was recorded a few times. This CDR3 is CASSERETGSYEQYF. For the CDR3, the DNA is TGTGCCAGCAGTGAACGCGAGACAGGCTCCTACGAGCAGTACTTC. The chain has TRBV6-1 and TRBJ2-7; perhaps TRBD1 as D (6 bases). CDR3 length: 15 residues. V was cut by 2 bases and J by 0 bases, with 11 bases left in between. Germline lookup yields CDR1 MNHNS and CDR2 SASEGT.

This chain connects TRBV7-9 to TRBJ2-3, with D hard to call. The CDR3 is 15 amino acids. Trimming took off 0 bases at V and 5 bases at J, with 12 bases between the two ends. From germline, CDR1 is SEHNR and CDR2 FQNEAQ (reference sequence). This chain's CDR3 is CASSLAETRGDTQYF. The CDR3 DNA follows: TGTGCCAGCAGCTTAGCGGAAACCCGCGGAGATACGCAGTATTTT.

The rearrangement links TRBV27 to TRBJ2-7; D may be TRBD1 (5 bases). Trimming left V 2 bases short and J 2 bases short, with 7 bases between. CDR1 MNHEY and CDR2 SMNVEV come from the germline V gene (reference sequence). The CDR3 is 13 residues long. CDR3 amino acids: CASSLMGPYEQYF. The CDR3 DNA follows: TGTGCCAGCAGTTTAATGGGGCCCTACGAGCAGTACTTC.

The J gene is TRBJ2-5, the V gene TRBV10-3; 9 bases map to TRBD2. V gave up 6 bases and J gave up 4 bases; unmatched junction bases: 6. CDR1 and CDR2 (germline): ENHRY, SYGVKD. The CDR3 has 14 amino acids. This chain's CDR3 is CAISLAGNSETQYF. CDR3 DNA: TGTGCCATCAGCCTAGCGGGGAATTCAGAGACCCAGTACTTC.

This clone was picked up a small number of times. This sequence joins TRBV4-3 and TRBJ2-7, with D maybe TRBD2 (5 bases). The ends were cut back, 0 bases at V and 6 bases at J, with 9 bases in the middle. There are 13 residues in the CDR3. Germline V gives CDR1 LGHNA, CDR2 YSLEER. This chain's CDR3 is CASSQDTGVEQYF. The CDR3 DNA follows: TGCGCCAGCAGCCAAGATACCGGGGTCGAGCAGTACTTC.

A few counts support this clone. The genes are TRBV5-4 and TRBJ2-5; 9 positions agree with TRBD2. Germline trimming cut 4 bases from V and 4 bases from J; bases unmatched to any gene: 2. Germline-derived CDR1 and CDR2 are SGHNT and YYREEE (reference sequence). The CDR3 has 13 residues. Here the CDR3 DNA reads TGTGCCAGCAGCCTTAGCGGGGGAGAGACCCAGTACTTC. Its protein product is CASSLSGGETQYF.

This clone appeared a single time. J is TRBJ2-3 and V is TRBV5-1; a weak D match, TRBD2 (5 bases). V lost 0 bases, J lost 0 bases, and 8 bases lay in between. The CDR3 is 15 residues long. Germline CDR1 and CDR2: SGHRS and YFSETQ. CDR3 protein: CASSLGGKSTDTQYF. The CDR3 DNA is TGCGCCAGCAGCTTGGGAGGGAAAAGCACAGATACGCAGTATTTT.

This clone was counted only a few times. The gene calls are TRBV30 and TRBJ1-2, with TRBD1 matching 7 bases. V shed 0 bases and J 0 bases; nucleotides not matched to a gene: 7. Germline-derived CDR1 and CDR2 are GTSNPN and SVGIG (reference sequence). CDR3 length equals 16 residues. The CDR3 loop reads CAWSVWAGGSNYGYTF. The CDR3 DNA reads TGTGCCTGGAGTGTATGGGCAGGGGGTTCTAACTATGGCTACACCTTC.

This chain uses TRBV5-4 with TRBJ2-5; 13 bases are a match to TRBD2. The CDR3 runs to 16 residues. The junction had 4 bases not matched to a gene; V was cut back by 4 bases and J by 1 base. Germline CDR1 is SGHNT and CDR2 is YYREEE (reference sequence). DNA for the CDR3: TGTGCCAGCAGCCCTACTAGCGGGGGGGGCCAAGAGACCCAGTACTTC. Encoded protein: CASSPTSGGGQETQYF.

This clone showed up just a few times. This chain links TRBV25-1 with TRBJ1-5; a weak D match, TRBD1 (5 bases). V was trimmed by 8 bases and J by 1 base, leaving 12 bases between them. CDR1 and CDR2 from the germline V gene are MGHDK and SYGVNS. The CDR3 runs to 14 residues. The CDR3 reads CASAPGGSNQPQHF. The CDR3 DNA reads as TGTGCCAGCGCCCCGGGGGGGAGCAATCAGCCCCAGCATTTT.

Only a few counts were recorded for this clone. V gene TRBV30 combines with J gene TRBJ2-5; 10 positions agree with TRBD1. The germline V gene encodes CDR1 GTSNPN and CDR2 SVGIG (reference sequence). The junction had 3 bases not matched to a gene; V was cut back by 0 bases and J by 2 bases. The CDR3 runs 15 residues. The CDR3 DNA reads as TGTGCCTGGAGTGTGGGGGACAGGGGACAAGAGACCCAGTACTTC. It yields the protein CAWSVGDRGQETQYF.

V gene TRBV27 combines with J gene TRBJ2-7; the match to TRBD2 covers 9 bases. Looked up from germline, CDR1 is MNHEY and CDR2 is SMNVEV (reference sequence). The CDR3 has 16 amino acids. V shed 2 bases, J shed 0 bases, and the junction held 5 bases outside the gene matches. The CDR3 DNA is TGTGCCAGCAGTTTAAGTAGACTAGCGGCCTCCTACGAGCAGTACTTC. This encodes CASSLSRLAASYEQYF.

The rearrangement joins TRBV19 to TRBJ1-1; no clear D gene. CDR1 is LNHDA, CDR2 SQIVND, per germline (reference sequence). Trimming took off 2 bases at V and 2 bases at J, with 12 bases between the two ends. The CDR3 is made up of 15 amino acids. The CDR3 coding sequence is TGTGCCAGTAGTATACGCGGAGAACTAAACACTGAAGCTTTCTTT. It encodes CASSIRGELNTEAFF.

This clone was detected a few times. The chain recombines TRBV4-3 with TRBJ1-2; 8 bases are a match to TRBD1. Per germline, CDR1 LGHNA and CDR2 YSLEER. This CDR3 comprises 13 residues. The ends lost 4 bases at V and 4 bases at J; junction bases unmatched: 2. The CDR3 nucleotides are TGCGCCAGCAGCCGTGGACAGGGCTATGGCTACACCTTC. This gives the protein CASSRGQGYGYTF.

The CDR3 here is CASSFGLGYDEQYF. The CDR3 DNA is TGTGCCAGCAGTTTTGGGCTCGGCTACGACGAGCAGTACTTC. The chain couples TRBV27 to TRBJ2-7; D gene uncertain. CDR3 length equals 14 residues. Trimming left V 3 bases short and J 5 bases short, with 14 bases between. Germline-derived CDR1 and CDR2 are MNHEY and SMNVEV (reference sequence).

This clone came up a few times. This rearrangement joins TRBV5-4 to TRBJ2-1; TRBD2 matches 7 bases. Germline CDR1 reads SGHNT; CDR2 reads YYREEE (reference sequence). The CDR3 consists of 16 residues. Trimming cost V 3 bases and J 8 bases; bases outside gene matches: 14. CDR3 loop: CASSSGGGPDQDEQFF. CDR3 nucleotide sequence: TGTGCCAGCAGCTCGGGGGGAGGACCGGACCAGGATGAGCAGTTCTTC.

This chain uses TRBV11-2 with TRBJ2-3; D might be TRBD2 (5 bases). The CDR3 has 14 amino acids. From germline, CDR1 is SGHAT and CDR2 FQNNGV. V gave up 5 bases and J gave up 2 bases, with 11 bases separating them. The CDR3 spells CASSRGRSTDTQYF. In DNA, the CDR3 is TGTGCCAGCAGCCGCGGGCGTTCCACAGATACGCAGTATTTT.

This clone was seen a handful of times. CDR3 sequence reads: CASSFQGDTEAFF. The CDR3 DNA reads TGCGCCAGCAGCTTCCAAGGGGACACTGAAGCTTTCTTT. V and J are TRBV5-1 and TRBJ1-1; possible D gene TRBD1, 5 bases. V lost 2 bases, J lost 3 bases, and 8 bases lay in between. Germline assignment: CDR1 SGHRS and CDR2 YFSETQ. The CDR3 extends over 13 amino acids.

This clone has a handful of counts. The V call is TRBV5-1, the J call TRBJ1-1, with 9 nucleotides matching TRBD1. CDR1 and CDR2 from the germline V gene are SGHRS and YFSETQ. CDR3 length: 15 residues. The J segment lost 0 bases and the V segment lost 0 bases, leaving 0 bases of the junction unmatched. The CDR3 loop is CASSLGDRVNTEAFF. For the CDR3, the DNA is TGCGCCAGCAGCTTGGGGGACAGGGTGAACACTGAAGCTTTCTTT.

The chain uses TRBV7-9 and TRBJ1-2, with 8 bases aligning to TRBD1. Germline V lookup: CDR1 SEHNR, CDR2 FQNEAQ (reference sequence). V dropped 5 bases and J dropped 4; count of bases not matched to a gene: 9. CDR3 length: 15 amino acids. CDR3 bases: TGTGCCAGCAGCCCGCAGGACAGGGACGGCTATGGCTACACCTTC. Its protein product is CASSPQDRDGYGYTF.